This T cell receptor beta chain appears in the sequencing data of a study of T cell responses to AZD1222 COVID-19 vaccine (dated by TCRdb to about 2021). Regarding the study in general: AZD1222 recipients with second doses at about 4 weeks or about 12 weeks were pooled, because spike-specific TCR depth and breadth did not differ between schedules. TCR sequencing was performed for roughly 240 trial participants, of whom around 210 were given two doses of AZD1222 and roughly 25 were given two doses of MenACWY control vaccine. Trial participants were enrolled by age into 18-55, 56-69 and 70-plus year subgroups, with roughly 160, 29 and 62 TCR-sequenced participants respectively. Broad study findings and their caveats: Participants were mostly white British, with more females than males. The authors suggested clonal diversity may have been underestimated. Because no samples from the day 14 peak response were available, repertoires could be characterized only after the peak T cell response. Reportedly, almost half of the unique spike-specific TCRs recognized epitopes lying outside the regions that are mutated in the B.1.351 and B.1.1.7 variants. The vaccine-associated CD4 TCRs covered the entire spike protein, and the dominant responses fell in regions 160-218 and 743-854. A significant rise in spike-specific TCR breadth and depth was observed after two AZD1222 doses relative to day 0 and relative to MenACWY recipients. In the small 56-69-year group, the increase in depth fell short of significance, most likely because of low power. Only six AZD1222 recipients were SARS-CoV-2 seropositive at baseline, limiting conclusions about previously exposed vaccinees.

Per the publication, the time point label means: baseline before first vaccination. Vaccinee samples were obtained from the UK trials COV001 and COV002, which included a single-blind randomized controlled phase 2/3 trial of AZD1222 (ChAdOx1 nCoV-19) in healthy adults. For TCRbeta chain sequencing, PBMC samples were collected from trial participants at day 0 and at day 28 after the second dose. Points on this clone: Its antigen has not been determined. Qualities for individual bases were not recorded, and no much larger clone is one base off.

The germline ends are 9 bases apart after V is trimmed by 0 bases and J by 3 bases. For CDR1 and CDR2, the germline V gene lists MNHEY and SVGAGI. Including the terminal cysteine and valine, the CDR3 comprises 14 residues. CDR3 DNA only is kept here, 42 bases in frame from base 1. The CDR3 regions of human TCRbeta chains were analyzed by immunosequencing. The authors' analysis ran thus. Repertoire TCRs were matched against a reference library of SARS-CoV-2-specific TCRs generated with the MIRA antigen-specificity platform. Breadth was defined as the fraction of unique TCRs that were SARS-CoV-2-associated, and depth was defined as the fraction of total T cells that were SARS-CoV-2-associated. Each spike-specific TCR was assigned to its reactive spike region and to a CD4 or CD8 class using the MIRA data. Log10-transformed breadth and depth values were compared by one-way ANOVA with Sidak's multiple comparisons tests. This is the immuneACCESS table as TCRdb keeps it, with only in-frame sequences that have V and J called. A part of the clones is gone; compared with another copy, unresolved V genes explain less than half, and the rest is unexplained. For V, J and clone size, that table is used; D and trimming come from the DNA. Present in this sample are roughly 160,000 clones, over 75% of which were seen just once. The top ten constitute around 6.9% of the sample.

The sequence is built from TRBV6-5 and TRBJ2-7; TRBD1 is perhaps the D gene, given 6 matching bases. This clonotype was obtained from an adult in good health. This material consisted of peripheral blood, taken on day 0 of AZD1222 vaccination. Here the CDR3 is given as CASSYSKTGYEQYV. The bases read TGTGCCAGCAGTTACTCGAAGACAGGCTACGAGCAGTACGTC.